Presented here are 3 T cell receptor beta chains from one specimen sequenced in a study of T cell responses to AZD1222 COVID-19 vaccine. TCRdb's table, derived via immunoSEQ multiplex PCR, lists solely in-frame clones and lacks some. The sample has 150,000 to 200,000 clones; 85% to 90% are singletons. The sequencing here drew on peripheral blood, taken on day 0 of AZD1222 vaccination. The receptors were sampled from an adult in good health.

The chain uses TRBV21-1 and TRBJ2-3; the table's D call of TRBD1 was not tested on the DNA. TRBV21-1 is labeled a pseudogene. This CDR3 has 10 amino acids. The CDR3 loop is CASGTVTQYF. DNA for the CDR3: TGTGCCAGCGGGACAGTAACGCAGTATTTT.

The rearrangement links TRBV9 to TRBJ1-1; possible D gene TRBD1, 5 bases. V dropped 4 bases and J dropped 1 base, with 11 bases sitting between them. CDR3 length equals 14 residues. The germline gives CDR1 SGDLS, CDR2 YYNGEE. CDR3 residues: CASSQGGQNTEAFF. Written as DNA, the CDR3 is TGTGCCAGCAGCCAAGGAGGACAGAACACTGAAGCTTTCTTT.

The chain couples TRBV21-1 to TRBJ2-7; the table's D call of TRBD2 was not tested on the DNA. TRBV21-1 is a recognized pseudogene. The CDR3 runs to 13 residues. As DNA, the CDR3 is TGTGTCAGCAGCAATACCCTGAGATACGAGCAGTACGTC. Protein sequence: CVSSNTLRYEQYV.